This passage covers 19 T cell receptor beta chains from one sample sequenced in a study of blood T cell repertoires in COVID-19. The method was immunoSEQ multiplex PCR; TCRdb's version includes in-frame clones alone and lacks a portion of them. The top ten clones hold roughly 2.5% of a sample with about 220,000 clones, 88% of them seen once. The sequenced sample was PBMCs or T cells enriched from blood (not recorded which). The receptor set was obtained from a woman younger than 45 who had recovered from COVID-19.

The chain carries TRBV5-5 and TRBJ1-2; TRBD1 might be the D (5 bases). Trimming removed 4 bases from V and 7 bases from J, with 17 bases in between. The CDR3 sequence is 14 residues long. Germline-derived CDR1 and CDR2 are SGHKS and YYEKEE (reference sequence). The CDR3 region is CASSVTGEPVGYTF. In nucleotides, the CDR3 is TGTGCCAGCAGCGTAACGGGGGAGCCGGTTGGCTACACCTTC.

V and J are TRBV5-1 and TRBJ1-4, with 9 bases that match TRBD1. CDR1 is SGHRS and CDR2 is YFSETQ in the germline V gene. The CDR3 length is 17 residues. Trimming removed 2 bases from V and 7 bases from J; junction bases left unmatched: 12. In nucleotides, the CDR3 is TGCGCCAGCAGCTTATGGGGACAGGGCGGAAGGAGTGAAAAACTGTTTTTT. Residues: CASSLWGQGGRSEKLFF. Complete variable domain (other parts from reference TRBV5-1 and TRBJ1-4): KAGVTQTPRYLIKTRGQQVTLSCSPISGHRSVSWYQQTPGQGLQFLFEYFSETQRNKGNFPGRFSGRQFSNSRSEMNVSTLELGDSALYLCASSLWGQGGRSEKLFFGSGTQLSVL.

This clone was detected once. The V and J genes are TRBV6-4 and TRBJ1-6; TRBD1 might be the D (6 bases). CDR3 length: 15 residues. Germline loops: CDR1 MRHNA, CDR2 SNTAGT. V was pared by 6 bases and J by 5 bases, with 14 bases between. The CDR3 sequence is CASSPQGSNNSPLHF. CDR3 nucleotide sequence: TGTGCCAGCAGCCCGCAGGGGAGCAATAATTCACCCCTCCACTTT.

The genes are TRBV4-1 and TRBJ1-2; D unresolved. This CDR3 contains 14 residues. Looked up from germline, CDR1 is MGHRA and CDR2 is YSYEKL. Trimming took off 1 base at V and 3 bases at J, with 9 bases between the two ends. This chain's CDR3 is CASSQATGDYGYTF. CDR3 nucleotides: TGCGCCAGCAGCCAAGCGACCGGAGACTATGGCTACACCTTC.

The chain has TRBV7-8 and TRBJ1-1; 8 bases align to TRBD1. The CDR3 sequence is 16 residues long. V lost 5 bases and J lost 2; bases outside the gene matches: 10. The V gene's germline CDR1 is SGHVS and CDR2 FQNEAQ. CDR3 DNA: TGTGCCAGCAGCCGCCCCTCCAGGGGGCTTAACACTGAAGCTTTCTTT. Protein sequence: CASSRPSRGLNTEAFF.

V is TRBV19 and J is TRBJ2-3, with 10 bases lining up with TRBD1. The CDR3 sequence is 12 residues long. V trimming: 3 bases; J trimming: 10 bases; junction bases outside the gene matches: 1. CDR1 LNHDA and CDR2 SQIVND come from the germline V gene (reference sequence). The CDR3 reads CASSMGQGPQYF. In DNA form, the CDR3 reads TGTGCCAGTAGTATGGGACAGGGGCCGCAGTATTTT.

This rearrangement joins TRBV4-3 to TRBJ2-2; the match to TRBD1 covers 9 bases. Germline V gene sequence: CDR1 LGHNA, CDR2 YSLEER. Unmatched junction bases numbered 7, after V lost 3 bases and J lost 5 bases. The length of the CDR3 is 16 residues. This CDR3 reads CASSHPTGGRTGELFF. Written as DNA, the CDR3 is TGCGCCAGCAGCCATCCGACAGGGGGGCGAACCGGGGAGCTGTTTTTT.

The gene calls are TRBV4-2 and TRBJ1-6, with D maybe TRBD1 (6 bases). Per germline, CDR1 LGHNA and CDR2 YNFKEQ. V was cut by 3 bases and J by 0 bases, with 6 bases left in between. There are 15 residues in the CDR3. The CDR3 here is CASSQGASYNSPLHF. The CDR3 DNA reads TGTGCCAGCAGCCAGGGGGCCTCCTATAATTCACCCCTCCACTTT.

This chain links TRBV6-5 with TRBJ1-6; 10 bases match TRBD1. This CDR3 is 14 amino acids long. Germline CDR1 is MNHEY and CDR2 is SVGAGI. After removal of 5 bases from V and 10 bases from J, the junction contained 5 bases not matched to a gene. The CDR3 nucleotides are TGTGCCAGCAGTAAGGACAGGGGGAGGTCACCCCTCCACTTT. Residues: CASSKDRGRSPLHF.

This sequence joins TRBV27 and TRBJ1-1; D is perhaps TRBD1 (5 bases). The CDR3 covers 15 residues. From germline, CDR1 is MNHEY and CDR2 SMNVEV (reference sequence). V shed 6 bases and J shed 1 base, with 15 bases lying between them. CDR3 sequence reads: CASSFLRAENTEAFF. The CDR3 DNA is TGTGCCAGCAGCTTTCTCAGGGCGGAGAACACTGAAGCTTTCTTT.

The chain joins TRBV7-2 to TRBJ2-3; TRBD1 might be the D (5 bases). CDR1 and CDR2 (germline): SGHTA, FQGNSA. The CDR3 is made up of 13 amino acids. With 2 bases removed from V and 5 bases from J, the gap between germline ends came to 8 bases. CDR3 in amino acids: CASSLTREDTQYF. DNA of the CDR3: TGTGCCAGCAGCTTAACCAGGGAAGATACGCAGTATTTT. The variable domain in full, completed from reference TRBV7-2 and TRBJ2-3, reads GAGVSQSPSNKVTEKGKDVELRCDPISGHTALYWYRQSLGQGLEFLIYFQGNSAPDKSGLPSDRFSAERTGGSVSTLTIQRTQQEDSAVYLCASSLTREDTQYFGPGTRLTVL.

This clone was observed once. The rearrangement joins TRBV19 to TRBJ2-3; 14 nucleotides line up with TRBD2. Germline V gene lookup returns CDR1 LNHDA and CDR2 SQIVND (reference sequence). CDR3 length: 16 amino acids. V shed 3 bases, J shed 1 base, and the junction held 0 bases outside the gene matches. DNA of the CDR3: TGTGCCAGTAGTATGGGACTAGCGGGGGGCACAGATACGCAGTATTTT. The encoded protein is CASSMGLAGGTDTQYF. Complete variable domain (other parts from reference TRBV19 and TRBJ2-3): DGGITQSPKYLFRKEGQNVTLSCEQNLNHDAMYWYRQDPGQGLRLIYYSQIVNDFQKGDIAEGYSVSREKKESFPLTVTSAQKNPTAFYLCASSMGLAGGTDTQYFGPGTRLTVL.

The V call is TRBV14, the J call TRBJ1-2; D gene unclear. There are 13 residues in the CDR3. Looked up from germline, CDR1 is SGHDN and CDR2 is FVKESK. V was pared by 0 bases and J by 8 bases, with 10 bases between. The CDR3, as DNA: TGTGCCAGCAGCCAAGATGTGCGGTCCGGCTACACCTTC. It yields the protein CASSQDVRSGYTF.

Here the CDR3 DNA reads TGCGCCAGCAGCCAGGGACTAGCGGGGATAGGGGAGCTGTTTTTT. It is translated as CASSQGLAGIGELFF. This chain uses TRBV4-1 with TRBJ2-2; TRBD2 agrees at 13 bases. With V trimmed by 3 bases and J by 8 bases, 3 bases remained unmatched. This CDR3 comprises 15 residues. The germline V gene encodes CDR1 MGHRA and CDR2 YSYEKL.

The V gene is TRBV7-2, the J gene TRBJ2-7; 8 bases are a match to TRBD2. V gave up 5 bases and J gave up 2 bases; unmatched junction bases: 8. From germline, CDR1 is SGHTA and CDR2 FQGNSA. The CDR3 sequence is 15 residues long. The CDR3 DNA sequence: TGTGCCAGCAGCCTAAATAGCGGGGTGACCTACGAGCAGTACTTC. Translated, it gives CASSLNSGVTYEQYF.

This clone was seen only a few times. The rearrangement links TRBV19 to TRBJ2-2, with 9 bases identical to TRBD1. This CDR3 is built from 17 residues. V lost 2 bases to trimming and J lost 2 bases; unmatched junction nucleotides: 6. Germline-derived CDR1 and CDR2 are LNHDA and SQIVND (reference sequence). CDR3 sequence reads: CASSILGQGPNTGELFF. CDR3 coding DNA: TGTGCCAGTAGTATATTGGGACAGGGACCTAACACCGGGGAGCTGTTTTTT.

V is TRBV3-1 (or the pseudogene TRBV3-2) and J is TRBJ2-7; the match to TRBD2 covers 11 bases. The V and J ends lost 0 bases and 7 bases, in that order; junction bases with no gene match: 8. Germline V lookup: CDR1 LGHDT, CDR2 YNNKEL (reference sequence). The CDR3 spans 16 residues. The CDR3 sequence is CASSQDPLAGGLEQYF. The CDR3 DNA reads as TGTGCCAGCAGCCAAGACCCCTTAGCGGGGGGGTTAGAGCAGTACTTC.

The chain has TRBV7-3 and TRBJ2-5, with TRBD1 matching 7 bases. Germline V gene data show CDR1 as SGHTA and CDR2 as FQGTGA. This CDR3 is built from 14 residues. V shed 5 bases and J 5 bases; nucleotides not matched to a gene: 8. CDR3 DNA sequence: TGTGCCAGCAGCCTGACAGGGTTTGGGGAGACCCAGTACTTC. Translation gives CASSLTGFGETQYF.

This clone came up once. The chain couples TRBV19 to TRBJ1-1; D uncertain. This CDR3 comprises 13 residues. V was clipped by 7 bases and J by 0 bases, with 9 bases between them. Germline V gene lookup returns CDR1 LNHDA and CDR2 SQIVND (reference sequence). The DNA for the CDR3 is TGTGCCAGTACCTATGCGGTGAACACTGAAGCTTTCTTT. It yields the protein CASTYAVNTEAFF.